Presented here are 6 T cell receptor beta chains from one specimen sequenced in a study of blood T cells in healthy people across ages. Then a second PCR, running about 7 to 11 cycles, was carried out with a sample-barcoded 5' primer and a J-beta primer mix. A single record per CDR3 protein comes from TCRdb applying MiXCR to the 5' RACE reads. This table has about 1,600,000 distinct CDR3 sequences, 40% to 50% appearing once. Material for sequencing was blood. The receptor source for this set is a young woman in good health.

The chain employs TRBV6-5 and TRBJ2-1; 7 bases map to TRBD2. The end of the DNA is better explained by TRBJ2-7, so the J call may be wrong. The CDR3 is made up of 15 amino acids. Germline CDR1 reads MNHEY; CDR2 reads SVGAGI. The CDR3 protein is CASSLSGISYNEQYF. The CDR3 DNA sequence: TGTGCCAGCAGTTTAAGCGGGATCTCCTACAATGAGCAGTACTTC.

The rearrangement uses TRBV7-2 and TRBJ2-5; D possibly matches TRBD1 or TRBD2 (5 bases each). Per the germline V gene, CDR1 is SGHTA and CDR2 is FQGNSA. The CDR3 is 14 residues long. The V and J ends lost 4 bases and 11 bases respectively, with 20 bases between them. The CDR3 sequence is CASSYGASYNEQYF. DNA of the CDR3: TGTGCCAGCAGCTACGGGGCCTCCTACAATGAGCAGTACTTC.

The rearrangement links TRBV28 to TRBJ2-3; no firm D call. CDR3 size: 13 residues. V was cut by 5 bases and J by 4 bases, with 10 bases left in between. Germline V gene lookup returns CDR1 MDHEN and CDR2 SYDVKM. The CDR3 spells CASSPRPSDTQYF. Here the CDR3 DNA reads TGTGCCAGCAGTCCCCGACCGTCAGATACGCAGTATTTT.

The table lists this clonotype with a few counts. The rearrangement joins TRBV29-1 to TRBJ2-7; TRBD1 matches 12 bases. V gave up 1 base and J gave up 5 bases; unmatched junction bases: 3. Germline CDR1 and CDR2: SQVTM and ANQGSEA. This CDR3 comprises 14 residues. CDR3 sequence: CSVEVGTGGDEQYF. CDR3 bases: TGCAGCGTTGAAGTAGGGACAGGGGGCGACGAGCAGTACTTC.

This clonotype has more than one count but fewer than ten. The rearrangement joins TRBV3-1 to TRBJ2-7; 7 bases are a match to TRBD2. V lost 4 bases, J lost 3 bases, and 6 bases stayed unmatched. Per germline, CDR1 LGHDT and CDR2 YNNKEL (reference sequence). The CDR3 totals 14 residues. The CDR3 region is CASSPWGGIYEQYF. For the CDR3, the DNA is TGTGCCAGCAGCCCCTGGGGAGGGATCTACGAGCAGTACTTC.

V and J are TRBV30 and TRBJ1-2; D is unresolved. This CDR3 comprises 14 residues. The ends were cut back, 1 base at V and 6 bases at J, with 15 bases in the middle. Germline V gene lookup returns CDR1 GTSNPN and CDR2 SVGIG (reference sequence). CDR3 sequence: CAWSGKGYRHGYTF. For the CDR3, the DNA is TGTGCCTGGAGTGGCAAAGGGTATAGGCATGGCTACACCTTC.